This T cell receptor (beta chain) was sequenced for a study of T cell repertoires in cytomegalovirus infection. The wider study: It can be stated that public TCR beta signatures indicated CMV infection as well as a matching HLA type. Study-wide results and limits: The ex vivo response showed dominance by HLA-C-restricted CMV-specific TCR beta clonotypes. Using cumulative public TCR beta family frequency, the authors identified those who carried CMV together with the relevant HLA.

This clonotype occurred a few times. Its target is unknown. Germline V gives CDR1 MGHRA, CDR2 YSYEKL. CDR3 length: 16 amino acids. V gave up 0 bases and J gave up 3 bases, with 12 bases separating them. From the reads, TCRdb called clonotypes with MiXCR, one entry per CDR3 protein. Among about 140,000 distinct CDR3 sequences, roughly 6% were seen once, and the ten largest hold approximately 19%. The chain combines TRBV4-1 with TRBJ2-1, with D perhaps TRBD2 (7 bases). The sequence derives from a human donor in good health (CMV status not recorded). Some clones in this sample may be carry-over from other donors' samples. Sequencing was carried out using PBMCs. CDR3 protein: CASSQEGGAIYNEQFF. For the CDR3, the DNA is TGCGCCAGCAGCCAAGAGGGGGGGGCCATCTACAATGAGCAGTTCTTC.